These 8 T cell receptor beta chains share one sample of origin, sequenced in a study of T cells in Graves' hyperthyroidism and ophthalmopathy. RNA transcripts served as the template for amplifying TCR beta CDR3 regions. Primed by the HTBI set, a first-round RT-PCR was run on the TCR CDR3. TCRdb used MiXCR to reprocess the multiplex PCR reads, holding one entry per CDR3 protein. This table holds hundreds of thousands of distinct CDR3 sequences, about 17% found once. The sequencing sample was made of blood. The receptor set was obtained from a woman aged 60-75 years with Graves' ophthalmopathy.

This clonotype has only a few counts. CDR3 loop: CASSLTPGVGTGELFF. The CDR3 DNA follows: TGTGCCAGCAGCTTAACTCCAGGGGTGGGCACCGGGGAGCTGTTTTTT. The chain links TRBV7-3 to TRBJ2-2; weak D call: TRBD1 (6 bases). The CDR3 is 16 residues long. The germline V gene encodes CDR1 SGHTA and CDR2 FQGTGA. The germline V and J ends were trimmed by 0 bases and 4 bases, with 12 bases remaining between them.

This clonotype showed up many times. The gene calls are TRBV18 and TRBJ1-1; 9 positions agree with TRBD1. Germline CDR1 KGHSH, CDR2 LQKENI. This CDR3 has 14 residues. V was pared by 6 bases and J by 5 bases, with 7 bases of the junction left unmatched. CDR3 in DNA: TGTGCCAGCTCCCCCACAGGGGGCTCTACTGAAGCTTTCTTT. It yields the protein CASSPTGGSTEAFF.

This clonotype came up many times. The rearrangement links TRBV18 to TRBJ1-2, with 10 bases matching TRBD1. The CDR3 has 13 amino acids. Germline V gene lookup returns CDR1 KGHSH and CDR2 LQKENI. J gave up 6 bases and V 6 bases, and 4 bases lay outside the gene matches. As DNA, the CDR3 is TGTGCCAGCTCGGCCGGGACAGGGGATGGCTACACCTTC. It specifies CASSAGTGDGYTF. Complete variable domain (other parts from reference TRBV18 and TRBJ1-2): NAGVMQNPRHLVRRRGQEARLRCSPMKGHSHVYWYRQLPEEGLKFMVYLQKENIIDESGMPKERFSAEFPKEGPSILRIQQVVRGDSAAYFCASSAGTGDGYTFGSGTRLTVV.

This clonotype was recorded at least ten times. The chain joins TRBV20-1 to TRBJ2-7; D is ambiguous. Germline CDR1 and CDR2: DFQATT and SNEGSKA (reference sequence). V was pared by 3 bases and J by 4 bases, with 10 bases between. The CDR3 extends over 12 amino acids. CDR3 in amino acids: CSASQVSYEQYF. The CDR3 DNA reads as TGCAGTGCTAGCCAGGTCTCTTACGAGCAGTACTTC.

This clonotype occurred a few times. The chain is built from TRBV9 and TRBJ2-1, with 7 nucleotides matching TRBD2. After removal of 0 bases from V and 8 bases from J, the junction contained 5 bases not matched to a gene. CDR1 is SGDLS and CDR2 is YYNGEE in the germline V gene. The CDR3 contains 14 residues. CDR3 DNA sequence: TGTGCCAGCAGCGTAGGGGGGAGCGGGGATGAGCAGTTCTTC. Translating it yields CASSVGGSGDEQFF.

This clonotype has ten or more counts. V and J are TRBV12-3 or TRBV12-4 and TRBJ1-1; TRBD1 is a possible D gene (5 bases). Deletions cut 5 bases from V and 1 base from J, with 11 bases between. The CDR3 totals 14 residues. The CDR3 loop is CASSRRGRNTEAFF. For the CDR3, the DNA is TGTGCCAGCAGTCGGAGGGGCCGGAACACTGAAGCTTTCTTT.

This clonotype was picked up a small number of times. V and J are TRBV20-1 and TRBJ2-1; TRBD2 matches 10 bases. Germline V gene lookup returns CDR1 DFQATT and CDR2 SNEGSKA (reference sequence). V lost 6 bases, J lost 10 bases, and 15 bases stayed unmatched. The CDR3 totals 15 residues. CDR3 region: CSAPKRGGYYGEQFF. In DNA form, the CDR3 reads TGCAGTGCGCCTAAGCGGGGGGGGTATTACGGGGAGCAGTTCTTC.

The gene calls are TRBV9 and TRBJ2-7, with TRBD2 identical over 14 bases. The CDR3 totals 14 residues. Germline V gene data show CDR1 as SGDLS and CDR2 as YYNGEE. The V segment lost 4 bases and the J segment 7 bases; nucleotides outside the gene matches: 4. As DNA, the CDR3 is TGTGCCAGCAGCAGGACTAGCGGGAGGAGGGAGCAGTACTTC. Encoded protein: CASSRTSGRREQYF.